One and the same sample provided the 20 T cell receptor beta chains below, sequenced in a study of shared clonotypes between healthy human individuals. Measured with immunoSEQ multiplex PCR; TCRdb has only the in-frame clones, and not every one. The sample carries more than 2,000,000 clones, more than 80% recorded once. Sequencing was done on a sample of naive CD4+ T cells sorted from blood. Subset defined: CD45RA+ positively selected. The receptors were sampled from a man younger than 35 in good health.

The rearrangement links TRBV30 to TRBJ1-6; 8 nucleotides agree with TRBD1. The CDR3 is 14 amino acids. With 2 bases clipped from V and 5 bases from J, the junction kept 2 bases outside the gene matches. CDR1 and CDR2 (germline): GTSNPN, SVGIG (reference sequence). The CDR3 sequence: CAWSRDRNNSPLHF. DNA of the CDR3: TGTGCCTGGAGTAGGGACAGGAATAATTCACCCCTCCACTTT. Drawing the rest from reference TRBV30 and TRBJ1-6, the complete variable domain is SQTIHQWPATLVQPVGSPLSLECTVEGTSNPNLYWYRQAAGRGLQLLFYSVGIGQISSEVPQNLSASRPQDRQFILSSKKLLLSDSGFYLCAWSRDRNNSPLHFGNGTRLTVT.

This rearrangement joins TRBV25-1 to TRBJ2-1; D is undetermined. Germline assignment: CDR1 MGHDK and CDR2 SYGVNS. V was clipped by 7 bases and J by 3 bases, with 4 bases between them. This CDR3 is 11 amino acids long. This CDR3 is CASTYYNEQFF. DNA of the CDR3: TGTGCCAGCACCTACTACAATGAGCAGTTCTTC.

This sequence joins TRBV2 and TRBJ1-2; D might be TRBD1 (5 bases). V was clipped by 0 bases and J by 7 bases, with 12 bases between them. There are 14 residues in the CDR3. CDR1 SNHLY and CDR2 FYNNEI come from the germline V gene. The CDR3, as DNA: TGTGCCAGCAGTGAAGCATCGATTGGGGGTGGCTACACCTTC. Residues: CASSEASIGGGYTF.

In this sample, this clone turned up a few times. The rearrangement links TRBV6-5 to TRBJ1-1; D is unclear. Per germline, CDR1 MNHEY and CDR2 SVGAGI. This CDR3 has 12 residues. Trimming cost V 2 bases and J 9 bases, with 10 bases left between them. DNA for the CDR3: TGTGCCAGCAGTTACCCCCTATCCCAAGCTTTCTTT. Translating it yields CASSYPLSQAFF.

The chain recombines TRBV10-3 with TRBJ2-1, with TRBD2 identical over 9 bases. Germline assignment: CDR1 ENHRY and CDR2 SYGVKD. This CDR3 has 13 residues. The V segment lost 4 bases and the J segment 6 bases; nucleotides outside the gene matches: 1. CDR3 bases: TGTGCCATCAGTGGACTAGCGGCCAATGAGCAGTTCTTC. It translates to CAISGLAANEQFF.

The rearrangement links TRBV2 to TRBJ1-5; D ambiguous. V was cut by 7 bases and J by 4 bases, with 8 bases left in between. This CDR3 comprises 12 residues. Germline V gene data show CDR1 as SNHLY and CDR2 as FYNNEI. CDR3 amino acids: CASNGQNQPQHF. The CDR3 region has the DNA TGTGCCAGCAACGGCCAAAATCAGCCCCAGCATTTT. The full variable domain, rest sourced from reference TRBV2 and TRBJ1-5, is EPEVTQTPSHQVTQMGQEVILRCVPISNHLYFYWYRQILGQKVEFLVSFYNNEISEKSEIFDDQFSVERPDGSNFTLKIRSTKLEDSAMYFCASNGQNQPQHFGDGTRLSIL.

The rearrangement links TRBV7-2 to TRBJ1-2; D call uncertain. From germline, CDR1 is SGHTA and CDR2 FQGNSA. This CDR3 is 10 amino acids long. Trimming stripped 1 base from V and 10 bases from J, with 4 bases between. CDR3 bases: TGTGCCAGCAGCTTAGTGGCCTACACCTTC. Its translation: CASSLVAYTF.

DNA of the CDR3: TGTGCCAGCAGCTTAGCATCGGGGACACAAAATCAGCCCCAGCATTTT. Translating it yields CASSLASGTQNQPQHF. This chain links TRBV11-2 with TRBJ1-5; possibly TRBD1 for D (6 bases). V was shortened by 1 base and J by 4 bases, with 14 bases between the two germline ends. This CDR3 comprises 16 residues. From germline, CDR1 is SGHAT and CDR2 FQNNGV.

The rearrangement joins TRBV27 to TRBJ2-2; D remains unclear. Germline V gives CDR1 MNHEY, CDR2 SMNVEV (reference sequence). Trimming took 2 bases from V and 1 from J, leaving 2 bases between them. This CDR3 is 13 amino acids long. CDR3 loop: CASSLGNTGELFF. The CDR3 DNA sequence: TGTGCCAGCAGTTTAGGGAACACCGGGGAGCTGTTTTTT.

CDR3 amino acids: CASSFQGPGEYF. The CDR3 DNA follows: TGTGCCAGCAGCTTTCAAGGCCCCGGGGAGTACTTC. The V call is TRBV7-9, the J call TRBJ2-5; possibly TRBD2 for D (5 bases). The CDR3 loop spans 12 amino acids. CDR1 and CDR2 from the germline V gene are SEHNR and FQNEAQ (reference sequence). The ends were cut back, 3 bases at V and 12 bases at J, with 14 bases in the middle.

The V gene is TRBV5-4, the J gene TRBJ2-1; 11 nucleotides align to TRBD2. V lost 4 bases to trimming and J lost 1 base; unmatched junction nucleotides: 7. From germline, CDR1 is SGHNT and CDR2 YYREEE (reference sequence). The CDR3 covers 17 residues. The CDR3 bases are TGTGCCAGCAGCGAGGCCCGACTAGCGGGATCCTACAATGAGCAGTTCTTC. It encodes CASSEARLAGSYNEQFF.

The CDR3 region is CAWSVGGFYEQFF. As DNA, the CDR3 is TGTGCCTGGAGTGTGGGGGGGTTCTATGAGCAGTTCTTC. The rearrangement joins TRBV30 to TRBJ2-1; 7 nucleotides agree with TRBD2. The V segment lost 0 bases and the J segment 8 bases; nucleotides outside the gene matches: 4. CDR1 GTSNPN and CDR2 SVGIG come from the germline V gene (reference sequence). This CDR3 contains 13 residues. The full variable domain, completed using reference TRBV30 and TRBJ2-1, is SQTIHQWPATLVQPVGSPLSLECTVEGTSNPNLYWYRQAAGRGLQLLFYSVGIGQISSEVPQNLSASRPQDRQFILSSKKLLLSDSGFYLCAWSVGGFYEQFFGPGTRLTVL.

The chain has TRBV4-1 and TRBJ1-4; 7 bases are shared with TRBD1. This CDR3 region has 18 residues. Trimming cost V 4 bases and J 5 bases; bases outside gene matches: 16. From germline, CDR1 is MGHRA and CDR2 YSYEKL. The CDR3 nucleotides are TGCGCCAGCAGCCTTAATCTCCAGTTGGGGACAGTAAATGAAAAACTGTTTTTT. Its translation: CASSLNLQLGTVNEKLFF.

As for this clone: Germline and junction disagree at one end, which may indicate a read error. The chain carries TRBV5-5 and TRBJ2-7, with D possibly matching TRBD1 (5 bases). CDR3 size: 14 residues. The germline gives CDR1 SGHKS, CDR2 YYEKEE (reference sequence). CDR3 nucleotide sequence: TGTGCCAGCACCTTGGCTCAGGGCCCCTACGAGCAGTACTTC. This sequence encodes CASTLAQGPYEQYF.

The V and J genes are TRBV6-5 and TRBJ2-2; 8 bases match TRBD1. Germline loops: CDR1 MNHEY, CDR2 SVGAGI. CDR3 length: 14 amino acids. Trimming removed 6 bases from V and 7 bases from J; junction bases left unmatched: 7. CDR3 amino acids: CASRIRQGIGELFF. CDR3 coding DNA: TGTGCCAGCAGAATACGACAGGGGATCGGGGAGCTGTTTTTT.

The rearrangement uses TRBV28 and TRBJ2-5, with 8 positions matching TRBD1. Judging by the DNA end, TRBJ2-7 fits better; the J call may be wrong. Germline V gene sequence: CDR1 MDHEN, CDR2 SYDVKM. The CDR3 sequence is 15 residues long. The CDR3 DNA follows: TGTGCCAGCGCCTCACCCACAGGGGGAACCTACGAGCAGTACTTC. The encoded protein is CASASPTGGTYEQYF.

The genes are TRBV28 and TRBJ2-2; D might be TRBD1 (6 bases). V lost 6 bases to trimming and J lost 4 bases, with 12 bases between them. CDR3 size: 14 residues. CDR1 MDHEN and CDR2 SYDVKM come from the germline V gene. DNA of the CDR3: TGTGCCAGCAGACCGGGACATACCACCGGGGAGCTGTTTTTT. Its translation is CASRPGHTTGELFF. The entire variable domain, with the rest obtained from reference TRBV28 and TRBJ2-2, is as follows: DVKVTQSSRYLVKRTGEKVFLECVQDMDHENMFWYRQDPGLGLRLIYFSYDVKMKEKGDIPEGYSVSREKKERFSLILESASTNQTSMYLCASRPGHTTGELFFGEGSRLTVL.

The chain couples TRBV6-5 to TRBJ1-1; no clear D gene. The CDR3 length is 13 residues. Germline V gene sequence: CDR1 MNHEY, CDR2 SVGAGI. Trimming pared 2 bases from V and 5 bases from J, leaving 9 bases between. The CDR3 here is CASSYRTGTEAFF. DNA of the CDR3: TGTGCCAGCAGTTACAGAACGGGAACTGAAGCTTTCTTT.

The chain recombines TRBV6-5 with TRBJ2-5; D uncertain. The length of the CDR3 is 13 residues. Germline V gives CDR1 MNHEY, CDR2 SVGAGI. Trimming stripped 4 bases from V and 1 base from J, with 7 bases between. This CDR3 is CASSFGGQETQYF. The DNA of the CDR3 is TGTGCCAGCAGTTTTGGCGGCCAAGAGACCCAGTACTTC.

The chain recombines TRBV5-8 with TRBJ2-2; 12 positions agree with TRBD2. This CDR3 spans 17 amino acids. Germline CDR1 and CDR2: SGHTS and YDEGEE. V trimming: 4 bases; J trimming: 4 bases; junction bases outside the gene matches: 8. The CDR3 DNA reads TGTGCCAGCAGCCTCCTACCGACTAGCGGGGGCACCGGGGAGCTGTTTTTT. Its protein product is CASSLLPTSGGTGELFF.